What follows are 17 T cell receptor beta chains derived from one specimen sequenced in a study of blood T cell repertoires in COVID-19. The data were produced by immunoSEQ multiplex PCR, yet TCRdb's version contains in-frame clones alone and is incomplete. The sample carries about 120,000 clones, 65% to 85% recorded once. The source material was peripheral blood. Every receptor here comes from a woman aged 65 to 85 with acute or convalescent COVID-19.

The rearrangement links TRBV3-1 (or the pseudogene TRBV3-2) to TRBJ2-3; the D gene is possibly TRBD1 (5 bases). The CDR3 is 14 residues long. Deletions cut 3 bases from V and 1 base from J, with 8 bases between. Germline V CDR1 and CDR2: LGHDT, YNNKEL (reference sequence). DNA of the CDR3: TGTGCCAGCAGCCACCTAGGGGGCACAGATACGCAGTATTTT. This encodes CASSHLGGTDTQYF.

This clone came up a few times. This chain uses TRBV5-1 with TRBJ1-1; TRBD1 agrees at 7 bases. The CDR3 contains 15 residues. Germline values: CDR1 SGHRS, CDR2 YFSETQ. With V trimmed by 4 bases and J by 3 bases, 9 bases remained unmatched. CDR3 sequence (DNA): TGCGCCAGCAGCGACCCGACAACAGGGGACACTGAAGCTTTCTTT. Its translation: CASSDPTTGDTEAFF.

V and J are TRBV3-1 (or the pseudogene TRBV3-2) and TRBJ1-1, with D possibly TRBD1 on 6 matching bases. V lost 4 bases and J lost 3, with 12 bases in between. Germline V CDR1 and CDR2: LGHDT, YNNKEL (reference sequence). The CDR3 extends over 14 amino acids. DNA of the CDR3: TGTGCCAGCAGCCGCCGGGAGGGGGACACTGAAGCTTTCTTT. This encodes CASSRREGDTEAFF.

This clone has only a few counts. The chain carries TRBV3-1 (or the pseudogene TRBV3-2) and TRBJ1-1; a possible D gene is TRBD1 (6 bases). Looked up from germline, CDR1 is LGHDT and CDR2 is YNNKEL (reference sequence). The CDR3 covers 14 residues. The V end was cut by 1 base, the J end by 1 base, with 7 bases between. CDR3 region: CASSQGQANTEAFF. CDR3 coding DNA: TGTGCCAGCAGCCAAGGACAGGCGAACACTGAAGCTTTCTTT.

The rearrangement joins TRBV6-1 to TRBJ2-7; 10 positions match TRBD2. This CDR3 comprises 15 residues. Germline-derived CDR1 and CDR2 are MNHNS and SASEGT. CDR3 nucleotides: TGTGCCAGCAGAGAAGGTATAGCGGGGGGTTACGAGCAGTACGTC. This sequence encodes CASREGIAGGYEQYV.

This clone was detected a few times. V is TRBV19 and J is TRBJ1-6, with D perhaps matching TRBD1 (5 bases). The CDR3 contains 15 residues. Trimming took off 5 bases at V and 10 bases at J, with 18 bases between the two ends. The germline gives CDR1 LNHDA, CDR2 SQIVND (reference sequence). The CDR3 loop is CASSPPGTFGSPLHF. The CDR3 DNA sequence: TGTGCCAGTAGTCCTCCCGGGACTTTTGGGTCACCCCTCCACTTT.

The rearrangement joins TRBV2 to TRBJ1-6; no clear D gene. V was trimmed by 1 base and J by 0 bases, leaving 4 bases between them. The CDR3 has 15 residues. Germline CDR1 and CDR2: SNHLY and FYNNEI. For the CDR3, the DNA is TGTGCCAGCAGTGAAGAGAGCTCCTATAATTCACCCCTCCACTTT. It yields the protein CASSEESSYNSPLHF. The complete variable domain, with remaining parts taken from reference TRBV2 and TRBJ1-6, reads EPEVTQTPSHQVTQMGQEVILRCVPISNHLYFYWYRQILGQKVEFLVSFYNNEISEKSEIFDDQFSVERPDGSNFTLKIRSTKLEDSAMYFCASSEESSYNSPLHFGNGTRLTVT.

This chain joins TRBV7-8 and TRBJ1-5; D perhaps matches TRBD1 (5 bases). The V and J ends lost 8 bases and 0 bases respectively, with 11 bases between them. Germline V lookup: CDR1 SGHVS, CDR2 FQNEAQ. The CDR3 is 14 residues long. CDR3 in DNA: TGTGCCAGCCGGTTTGGGGCTAGCAATCAGCCCCAGCATTTT. This codes for CASRFGASNQPQHF.

This rearrangement joins TRBV19 to TRBJ2-6; no firm D call. This CDR3 spans 16 amino acids. V lost 0 bases and J lost 2, with 8 bases in between. Germline CDR1 is LNHDA and CDR2 is SQIVND (reference sequence). The CDR3 nucleotides are TGTGCCAGTAGTATAGATAGCAGCGCTGGGGCCAACGTCCTGACTTTC. Protein sequence: CASSIDSSAGANVLTF.

The chain uses TRBV28 and TRBJ1-1, with 7 bases that match TRBD1. V shed 5 bases, J shed 7 bases, and the junction held 13 bases outside the gene matches. The CDR3 is 15 amino acids. Germline lookup yields CDR1 MDHEN and CDR2 SYDVKM. CDR3 in DNA: TGTGCCAGCAGTAACTACAGGGGCCGCGCCGGTGAAGCTTTCTTT. Translated: CASSNYRGRAGEAFF.

The V call is TRBV5-4, the J call TRBJ2-3, with D unclear. V lost 2 bases and J 3 bases, leaving 4 bases between the germline ends. The CDR3 consists of 12 residues. Per the germline V gene, CDR1 is SGHNT and CDR2 is YYREEE (reference sequence). In DNA form, the CDR3 reads TGTGCCAGCAGCTTATCAACAGATACGCAGTATTTT. Protein product: CASSLSTDTQYF.

A single count supports this clone. This chain connects TRBV2 to TRBJ1-2; TRBD1 is a possible D gene (5 bases). Germline V lookup: CDR1 SNHLY, CDR2 FYNNEI. The V gene lost 6 bases and the J gene lost 4 bases, with 15 bases spanning the gap. CDR3 length: 14 residues. The CDR3 region has the DNA TGTGCCAGCAGACGGGAAGGGGAGGGCTATGGCTACACCTTC. Amino acid sequence: CASRREGEGYGYTF.

This clone was observed once. The V call is TRBV14, the J call TRBJ1-2, with a possible D match to TRBD1 (5 bases). Germline CDR1 reads SGHDN; CDR2 reads FVKESK. Trimming took 4 bases from V and 13 from J, leaving 19 bases between them. The CDR3 has 13 residues. The CDR3 DNA reads TGTGCCAGCAGCCCCCTTAGGGTTGGGGCACCCACCTTC. Translating gives CASSPLRVGAPTF.

The V call is TRBV12-3 or TRBV12-4, the J call TRBJ1-5; D is unclear. This CDR3 contains 12 residues. The V gene lost 6 bases and the J gene lost 7 bases, with 10 bases spanning the gap. The CDR3 bases are TGTGCCAGCAGCCCAACTAGGCAGCCCCAGCATTTT. Encoded protein: CASSPTRQPQHF.

This clone is a singleton in its sample. At one end, the junction sequence differs from germline, possibly due to a read error. J is TRBJ1-5 and V is TRBV10-3; no firm D call. Germline assignment: CDR1 ENHRY and CDR2 SYGVKD. The CDR3 covers 14 residues. For the CDR3, the DNA is TGTGCCATCAGTGATAAGCGGCTCAATCAACCCCAGCATTTT. It is translated as CAISDKRLNQPQHF.

This clone occurred once. This chain joins TRBV11-3 and TRBJ1-4, with unresolved D. The V gene's germline CDR1 is SGHNT and CDR2 YENEEA. The CDR3 loop spans 12 amino acids. Trimming shortened V by 4 bases and J by 10 bases, and 10 bases separated the two germline ends. The CDR3 region has the DNA TGTGCCAGCAGCTGGAGTGAGGGAAAACTGTTTTTT. Encoded protein: CASSWSEGKLFF.

This chain uses TRBV5-6 with TRBJ1-6; 10 bases align to TRBD1. V dropped 8 bases and J dropped 10; count of bases not matched to a gene: 9. Germline CDR1 reads SGHDT; CDR2 reads YYEEEE. CDR3 size: 14 residues. The CDR3 loop is CASRKTGGRSPLHF. The CDR3 DNA is TGTGCCAGTAGGAAGACAGGGGGCAGGTCACCCCTCCACTTT.